What follows are 4 T cell receptor beta chains derived from one specimen sequenced in a study of beta chain features in type 1 diabetes. TCRB transcripts that were expressed got sequenced, as all of the isolated RNA had been reverse transcribed. The data were produced by immunoSEQ multiplex PCR, yet TCRdb's version contains in-frame clones alone and is incomplete. The sample contains some 150,000 clones, around 10% of which appear only once. The sequencing sample was made of central memory CD4+ T cells from blood. These receptors were taken from a man between 18 and 35 years old in good health.

The chain uses TRBV9 and TRBJ1-4; possibly TRBD1 for D (5 bases). The CDR3 is 17 amino acids. Trimming removed 0 bases from V and 5 bases from J, with 17 bases in between. Germline loops: CDR1 SGDLS, CDR2 YYNGEE. The CDR3 protein is CASSVEGTTGGNEKLFF. The DNA for the CDR3 is TGTGCCAGCAGCGTAGAAGGGACCACCGGGGGGAATGAAAAACTGTTTTTT.

Only a few counts were recorded for this clone. The V and J genes are TRBV19 and TRBJ1-1; D remains unclear. The CDR3 totals 13 residues. Germline CDR1 and CDR2: LNHDA and SQIVND (reference sequence). V lost 4 bases and J 3 bases, leaving 9 bases between the germline ends. DNA for the CDR3: TGTGCCAGTAGTAGGAATACTGACACTGAAGCTTTCTTT. Its translation is CASSRNTDTEAFF.

The chain couples TRBV11-2 to TRBJ2-5; D perhaps matches TRBD2 (6 bases). Germline V CDR1 and CDR2: SGHAT, FQNNGV. CDR3 length: 14 residues. Trimming removed 1 base from V and 5 bases from J, with 11 bases in between. In nucleotides, the CDR3 is TGTGCCAGCAGCTTAGTCGAGGGGAGGGAGACCCAGTACTTC. Translation gives CASSLVEGRETQYF.

This clone was detected only a few times. The chain carries TRBV5-1 and TRBJ1-2, with TRBD1 identical over 8 bases. This CDR3 is 15 amino acids long. Germline V gives CDR1 SGHRS, CDR2 YFSETQ. V lost 4 bases to trimming and J lost 6 bases; unmatched junction nucleotides: 11. The CDR3 sequence is CASSPRDRGSNGYTF. CDR3 in DNA: TGCGCCAGCAGCCCCCGCGACAGGGGATCCAATGGCTACACCTTC.